Sequencing of this T cell receptor (beta chain) was carried out in a study of Ad26.COV2.S vaccination and SARS-CoV-2 variants. Findings and limits, study-wide: Measurement of non-spike TCR breadth gave similar results in vaccine and placebo recipients.

Only in-frame clones appear in the TCRdb table, and some are missing; sequencing was by immunoSEQ multiplex PCR. The sample records fewer than 800,000 clones, around 92% being singletons. Documented treatment: around 19 received Ad26.COV2.S at low or high dose, single or two shots; roughly 5 received placebo; per-sample allocation not given. Each sample was drawn 63 days after the first injection (of vaccine or placebo). This CDR3 contains 15 residues. Germline V gene lookup returns CDR1 LGHDT and CDR2 YNNKEL (reference sequence). V trimming: 1 base; J trimming: 0 bases; junction bases outside the gene matches: 2. Details on this clone: What it binds is unknown.

The rearrangement links TRBV3-1 (or the pseudogene TRBV3-2) to TRBJ2-5; 7 nucleotides line up with TRBD2. This receptor was identified in a person aged 18-65 years who received the Ad26.COV2.S COVID-19 vaccine or a placebo. Source: peripheral blood, taken in a trial of Ad26.COV2.S vaccine versus placebo. CDR3 residues: CASSQGAGNQETQYF. The CDR3 bases are TGTGCCAGCAGCCAAGGAGCGGGAAACCAAGAGACCCAGTACTTC.